The 20 T cell receptor beta chains reported below all come from one sample, sequenced in a study of CD8 T cells in Susac syndrome. Reverse transcription used about 0.45 to 1 ug RNA and random hexamers. TCRdb called the immunoSEQ multiplex PCR reads again in MiXCR, with one record for every CDR3 protein. The sample lists about 300,000 distinct CDR3 sequences; around 90% were seen once. Sample: CD4+ T cells from PBMCs. These receptors all stem from a human donor with multiple sclerosis.

The gene calls are TRBV20-1 and TRBJ2-1, with 7 positions matching TRBD2. Looked up from germline, CDR1 is DFQATT and CDR2 is SNEGSKA (reference sequence). This CDR3 is 16 amino acids long. V lost 3 bases and J lost 3; bases outside the gene matches: 11. In nucleotides, the CDR3 is TGCAGTGCTAGTGTTGGGGGTGGGAGGGTCTACAATGAGCAGTTCTTC. Translated: CSASVGGGRVYNEQFF.

This clonotype was picked up a small number of times. One end of the junction varies from germline; a read error may be responsible. The chain is built from TRBV11-3 and TRBJ2-5; TRBD2 matches at 8 bases. Germline V gene sequence: CDR1 SGHNT, CDR2 YENEEA. This CDR3 region has 14 residues. The CDR3 bases are TGTGCTAGCAGCTTAGCGGGGTCCCAAGAGACCCAGTACTTC. It is translated as CASSLAGSQETQYF.

The CDR3 is CASSPGLAGAVGELFF. The CDR3 bases are TGTGCCAGCAGCCCCGGACTAGCGGGAGCGGTCGGGGAGCTGTTTTTT. V is TRBV7-3 and J is TRBJ2-2, with TRBD2 identical over 13 bases. CDR3 length: 16 residues. Germline lookup yields CDR1 SGHTA and CDR2 FQGTGA. The ends lost 5 bases at V and 7 bases at J; junction bases unmatched: 7.

This sequence joins TRBV2 and TRBJ2-6; D perhaps matches TRBD1 (6 bases). The CDR3 sequence is 15 residues long. Looked up from germline, CDR1 is SNHLY and CDR2 is FYNNEI. V gave up 3 bases and J gave up 4 bases, with 10 bases separating them. Here the CDR3 reads CASSDYRAGANVLTF. As DNA, the CDR3 is TGTGCCAGCAGTGACTACAGGGCCGGGGCCAACGTCCTGACTTTC.

The rearrangement joins TRBV30 to TRBJ1-5; maybe TRBD1 (6 bases). V was clipped by 4 bases and J by 4 bases, with 14 bases between them. CDR3 length equals 14 residues. Per germline, CDR1 GTSNPN and CDR2 SVGIG (reference sequence). This CDR3 reads CAWNQGGGNQPQHF. Written as DNA, the CDR3 is TGTGCCTGGAATCAAGGGGGGGGGAATCAGCCCCAGCATTTT.

This clonotype was seen a few times. The V and J genes are TRBV29-1 and TRBJ1-2; no clear D gene. Germline V gene sequence: CDR1 SQVTM, CDR2 ANQGSEA. The V and J ends lost 3 bases and 4 bases respectively, with 6 bases between them. CDR3 length: 11 amino acids. The CDR3 DNA reads TGCAGCGTTGAGGAAGGCTATGGCTACACCTTC. This codes for CSVEEGYGYTF.

This chain joins TRBV6-5 and TRBJ1-6; the D gene is possibly TRBD1 (5 bases). V lost 9 bases to trimming and J lost 11 bases, with 17 bases between them. The CDR3 loop spans 13 amino acids. Germline V gives CDR1 MNHEY, CDR2 SVGAGI. As DNA, the CDR3 is TGTGCCAGTAGGGACGCCGTGGGGGCACCCCTCCACTTT. Its translation is CASRDAVGAPLHF.

The chain uses TRBV20-1 and TRBJ2-5; TRBD1 agrees at 10 bases. Germline V gene lookup returns CDR1 DFQATT and CDR2 SNEGSKA (reference sequence). Trimming removed 5 bases from V and 5 bases from J; junction bases left unmatched: 5. The CDR3 totals 13 residues. CDR3: CSARQGARETQYF. Here the CDR3 DNA reads TGCAGTGCTCGACAGGGGGCACGGGAGACCCAGTACTTC.

This chain's CDR3 is CASRGALYFEAFF. Here the CDR3 DNA reads TGTGCCAGCAGGGGGGCCCTTTACTTCGAAGCTTTCTTT. This chain links TRBV2 with TRBJ1-1, with D possibly being TRBD1 (6 bases). V was pared by 6 bases and J by 8 bases, with 16 bases between. This CDR3 spans 13 amino acids. CDR1 is SNHLY, CDR2 FYNNEI, per germline.

J is TRBJ2-7 and V is TRBV30; no firm D call. The germline CDR1 and CDR2 sequences are GTSNPN and SVGIG (reference sequence). V was clipped by 0 bases and J by 0 bases, with 3 bases between them. The CDR3 contains 12 residues. The CDR3, as DNA: TGTGCCTGGAGTGTCAGCTCCTACGAGCAGTACTTC. It is translated as CAWSVSSYEQYF.

The rearrangement links TRBV9 to TRBJ2-2, with a weak D call TRBD1 (6 bases). In germline, CDR1 is SGDLS, CDR2 YYNGEE. Trimming took 3 bases from V and 0 from J, leaving 9 bases between them. The CDR3 contains 15 residues. The CDR3 loop is CASSAGTTNTGELFF. Written as DNA, the CDR3 is TGTGCCAGCAGCGCCGGGACAACGAACACCGGGGAGCTGTTTTTT.

The rearrangement links TRBV29-1 to TRBJ1-3; D gene ambiguous. The CDR3 covers 13 residues. Trimming took off 6 bases at V and 2 bases at J, with 11 bases between the two ends. Germline V gene data show CDR1 as SQVTM and CDR2 as ANQGSEA. CDR3 loop: CSVSPRAGNTIYF. CDR3 DNA: TGCAGCGTGTCCCCCAGAGCTGGAAACACCATATATTTT.

J is TRBJ1-3 and V is TRBV12-5; unclear D gene. The CDR3 runs 14 residues. Per germline, CDR1 LGHNT and CDR2 FRNRAP. V was trimmed by 1 base and J by 0 bases, leaving 4 bases between them. The CDR3 DNA sequence: TGTGCTAGTGGTTTGGCCAACTCTGGAAACACCATATATTTT. This codes for CASGLANSGNTIYF.

The chain couples TRBV19 to TRBJ1-4; D is uncertain. V lost 8 bases to trimming and J lost 7 bases, with 14 bases between them. Germline V gene data show CDR1 as LNHDA and CDR2 as SQIVND (reference sequence). This CDR3 spans 13 amino acids. The DNA for the CDR3 is TGTGCCAGTCGATTCGGGATCGGTGAAAAACTGTTTTTT. As protein: CASRFGIGEKLFF.

V usage is TRBV9 and J usage is TRBJ1-2, with D perhaps TRBD1 (5 bases). Germline-derived CDR1 and CDR2 are SGDLS and YYNGEE. The CDR3 is 14 amino acids. Trimming pared 4 bases from V and 1 base from J, leaving 11 bases between. The CDR3 DNA follows: TGTGCCAGCAGCTCAGACAGCCATAACTATGGCTACACCTTC. Its protein product is CASSSDSHNYGYTF.

This chain uses TRBV7-3 with TRBJ2-2, with 13 nucleotides matching TRBD2. The CDR3 runs to 19 residues. V lost 10 bases, J lost 0 bases, and 14 bases stayed unmatched. The germline gives CDR1 SGHTA, CDR2 FQGTGA. Here the CDR3 reads CATQNRGTSGATNTGELFF. DNA for the CDR3: TGTGCCACTCAAAACAGAGGGACTAGCGGGGCTACGAACACCGGGGAGCTGTTTTTT.

The chain carries TRBV7-3 and TRBJ1-1; D not certain. CDR1 and CDR2 from the germline V gene are SGHTA and FQGTGA. The V end was cut by 6 bases, the J end by 1 base, with 12 bases between. This CDR3 is 14 amino acids long. In nucleotides, the CDR3 is TGTGCCAGCAGTTTATACCCAAAGAACACTGAAGCTTTCTTT. Translating it yields CASSLYPKNTEAFF.

The V and J genes are TRBV12-3 or TRBV12-4 and TRBJ1-1; D call uncertain. This CDR3 is 16 amino acids long. Between the trimmed V and J ends, which lost 6 bases and 0 bases, there was a span of 17 bases. The CDR3 reads CASSPQRSSLNTEAFF. The CDR3 DNA is TGTGCCAGCAGCCCACAGAGATCCAGCCTGAACACTGAAGCTTTCTTT.

The CDR3 region is CASSRRQGGYEQYF. In DNA form, the CDR3 reads TGTGCCAGCAGTCGTCGACAGGGGGGCTACGAGCAGTACTTC. The chain combines TRBV12-3 or TRBV12-4 with TRBJ2-7; TRBD1 matches at 9 bases. V lost 5 bases to trimming and J lost 3 bases; unmatched junction nucleotides: 5. The CDR3 contains 14 residues.

The chain has TRBV7-3 and TRBJ2-3; unclear D gene. Looked up from germline, CDR1 is SGHTA and CDR2 is FQGTGA. V lost 4 bases, J lost 6 bases, and 11 bases lay in between. The CDR3 consists of 13 residues. This CDR3 reads CASSSRFSDTQYF. The CDR3 DNA sequence: TGTGCCAGCAGCTCAAGGTTCTCCGATACGCAGTATTTT. Variable domain in full (rest from reference TRBV7-3 and TRBJ2-3): GAGVSQTPSNKVTEKGKYVELRCDPISGHTALYWYRQSLGQGPEFLIYFQGTGAADDSGLPNDRFFAVRPEGSVSTLKIQRTERGDSAVYLCASSSRFSDTQYFGPGTRLTVL.